This TCR beta chain was captured in a study of blood T cell repertoires in COVID-19. Looking at the study overall: From the United States, Italy and Spain came samples of acute and convalescent COVID-19.

V shed 4 bases and J shed 0 bases, with 11 bases lying between them. The CDR3 has 16 residues. Germline V gives CDR1 SGDLS, CDR2 YYNGEE. Sequencing was performed with immunoSEQ multiplex PCR; in TCRdb, only in-frame clones are kept and a portion is missing. In the table there are around 75,000 clones, about 89% of which are singletons. This receptor was identified in a man in his fifties or sixties with acute or convalescent COVID-19. The chain is built from TRBV9 and TRBJ1-6; D gene unclear. Sample: peripheral blood. The CDR3 bases are TGTGCCAGCAGCACATCCCGGAGCTCCTATAATTCACCCCTCCACTTT. The encoded protein is CASSTSRSSYNSPLHF.